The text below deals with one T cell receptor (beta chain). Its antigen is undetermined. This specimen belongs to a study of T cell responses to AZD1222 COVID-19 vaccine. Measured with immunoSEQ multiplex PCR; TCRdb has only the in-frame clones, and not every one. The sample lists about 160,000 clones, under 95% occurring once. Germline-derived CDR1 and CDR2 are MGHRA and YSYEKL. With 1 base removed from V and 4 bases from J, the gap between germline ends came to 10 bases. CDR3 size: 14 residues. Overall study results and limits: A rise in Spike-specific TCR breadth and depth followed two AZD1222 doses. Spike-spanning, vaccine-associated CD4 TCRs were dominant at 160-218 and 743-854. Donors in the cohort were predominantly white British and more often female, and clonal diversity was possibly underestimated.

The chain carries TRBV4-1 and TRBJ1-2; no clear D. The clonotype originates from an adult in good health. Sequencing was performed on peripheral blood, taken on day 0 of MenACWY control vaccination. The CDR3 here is CASSQGTFPYGYTF. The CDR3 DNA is TGCGCCAGCAGCCAAGGAACGTTCCCCTATGGCTACACCTTC.